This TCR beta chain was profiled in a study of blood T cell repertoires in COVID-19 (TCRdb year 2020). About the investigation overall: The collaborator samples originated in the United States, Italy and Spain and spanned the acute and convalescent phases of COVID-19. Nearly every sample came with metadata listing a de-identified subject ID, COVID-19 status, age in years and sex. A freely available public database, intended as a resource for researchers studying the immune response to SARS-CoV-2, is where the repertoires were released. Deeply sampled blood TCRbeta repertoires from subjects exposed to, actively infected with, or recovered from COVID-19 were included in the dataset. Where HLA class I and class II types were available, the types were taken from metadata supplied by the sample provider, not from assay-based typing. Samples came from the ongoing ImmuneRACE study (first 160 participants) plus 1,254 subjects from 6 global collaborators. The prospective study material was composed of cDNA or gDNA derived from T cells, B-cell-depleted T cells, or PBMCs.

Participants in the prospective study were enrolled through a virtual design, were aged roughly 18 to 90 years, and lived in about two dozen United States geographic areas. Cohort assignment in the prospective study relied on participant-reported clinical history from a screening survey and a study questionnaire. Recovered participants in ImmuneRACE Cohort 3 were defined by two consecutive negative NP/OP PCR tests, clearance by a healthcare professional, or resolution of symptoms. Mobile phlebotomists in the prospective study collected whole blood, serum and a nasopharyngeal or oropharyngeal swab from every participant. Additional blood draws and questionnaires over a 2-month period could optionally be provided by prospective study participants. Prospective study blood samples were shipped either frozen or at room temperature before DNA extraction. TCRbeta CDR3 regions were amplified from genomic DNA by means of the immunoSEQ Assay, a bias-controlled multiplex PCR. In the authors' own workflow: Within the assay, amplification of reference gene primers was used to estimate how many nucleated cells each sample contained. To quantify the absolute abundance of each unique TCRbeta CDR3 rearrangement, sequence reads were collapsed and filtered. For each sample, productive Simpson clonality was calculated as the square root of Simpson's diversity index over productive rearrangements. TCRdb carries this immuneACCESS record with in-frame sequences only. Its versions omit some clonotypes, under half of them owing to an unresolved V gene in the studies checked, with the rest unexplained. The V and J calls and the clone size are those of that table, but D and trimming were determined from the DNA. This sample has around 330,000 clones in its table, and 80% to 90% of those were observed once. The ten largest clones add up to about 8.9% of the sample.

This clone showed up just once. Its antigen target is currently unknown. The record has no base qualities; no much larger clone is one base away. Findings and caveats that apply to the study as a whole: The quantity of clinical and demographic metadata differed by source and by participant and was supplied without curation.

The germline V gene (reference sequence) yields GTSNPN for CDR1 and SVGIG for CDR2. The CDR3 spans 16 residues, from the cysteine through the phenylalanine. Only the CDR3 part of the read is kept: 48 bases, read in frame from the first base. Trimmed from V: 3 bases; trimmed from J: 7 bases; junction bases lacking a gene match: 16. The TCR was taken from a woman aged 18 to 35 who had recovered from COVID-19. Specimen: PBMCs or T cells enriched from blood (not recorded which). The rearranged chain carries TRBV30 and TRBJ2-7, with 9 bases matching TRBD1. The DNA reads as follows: TGTGCCTGGAGAGCAAAAACAGGGGGCCCTCTACGTGAGCAGTACTTC. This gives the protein CAWRAKTGGPLREQYF.